Shown below are 18 T cell receptor beta chains from a single sample sequenced in a study of cytomegalovirus exposure and HLA in healthy donors (dated by TCRdb to between 2016 and 2019). Library method: the immunoSEQ multiplex PCR assay. Drawn from immuneACCESS, this table holds only the in-frame rearrangements with V and J called that TCRdb kept. Clones are partly lost; checked studies trace under half to an unresolved V gene and leave the rest unexplained. The sample includes some 140,000 clones, with around 83% observed a single time. The top ten clonotypes cover approximately 2.2% of the sample. The sequenced sample consisted of PBMCs. All receptors come from a human donor in good health.

This clone was picked up a small number of times. V and J are TRBV6-5 and TRBJ1-1; TRBD1 matches 8 bases. V lost 6 bases to trimming and J lost 5 bases; unmatched junction nucleotides: 5. The CDR3 covers 13 residues. Germline values: CDR1 MNHEY, CDR2 SVGAGI. CDR3 sequence: CASRDRAFTEAFF. As DNA, the CDR3 is TGTGCCAGCAGGGACAGGGCCTTTACTGAAGCTTTCTTT.

This rearrangement joins TRBV19 to TRBJ2-3, with a possible D match to TRBD2 (5 bases). The CDR3 length is 14 residues. CDR1 LNHDA and CDR2 SQIVND come from the germline V gene (reference sequence). V lost 5 bases and J lost 4, with 13 bases in between. The CDR3 sequence: CASSVRDPADTQYF. CDR3 nucleotide sequence: TGTGCCAGTAGTGTCCGGGATCCCGCAGATACGCAGTATTTT.

The V and J genes are TRBV19 and TRBJ2-5; 10 bases are a match to TRBD1. CDR3 length: 15 residues. Germline V lookup: CDR1 LNHDA, CDR2 SQIVND (reference sequence). V was clipped by 5 bases and J by 5 bases; unmatched bases: 8. The CDR3: CASSSGTGAWETQYF. The CDR3 DNA sequence: TGTGCCAGTAGTTCCGGGACAGGGGCATGGGAGACCCAGTACTTC.

The genes are TRBV5-1 and TRBJ2-7; 9 bases line up with TRBD1. The CDR3 spans 17 residues. The V and J ends lost 5 bases and 3 bases, in that order; junction bases with no gene match: 15. CDR1 and CDR2 from the germline V gene are SGHRS and YFSETQ. CDR3 region: CASRKNPGTGIVYEQYF. The CDR3 DNA follows: TGCGCCAGCAGAAAGAATCCCGGGACAGGGATAGTCTACGAGCAGTACTTC.

V usage is TRBV18 and J usage is TRBJ2-2; D unresolved. The V and J ends lost 3 bases and 1 base respectively, with 9 bases between them. Germline V lookup: CDR1 KGHSH, CDR2 LQKENI. The CDR3 extends over 15 amino acids. CDR3 sequence (DNA): TGTGCCAGCTCACCGGCCAACCTGAACACCGGGGAGCTGTTTTTT. This codes for CASSPANLNTGELFF.

This clone has only one observation. This rearrangement joins TRBV14 to TRBJ2-1; D is undetermined. From germline, CDR1 is SGHDN and CDR2 FVKESK. There are 12 residues in the CDR3. Trimming stripped 1 base from V and 10 bases from J, with 8 bases between. In DNA, the CDR3 is TGTGCCAGCAGCCAAGTTGTACTGGAGCAGTTCTTC. Its translation is CASSQVVLEQFF.

V is TRBV4-2 and J is TRBJ1-5, with 7 bases fitting TRBD1. The trim removed 4 bases at V and 0 bases at J, leaving 3 bases unmatched. The CDR3 length is 15 residues. The germline V gene has CDR1 LGHNA and CDR2 YNFKEQ. CDR3 bases: TGTGCCAGCAGCCTGGGACAGACTAGCAATCAGCCCCAGCATTTT. Its translation: CASSLGQTSNQPQHF.

There are a few counts of this clone. The chain carries TRBV27 and TRBJ2-2; D call uncertain. This CDR3 spans 12 amino acids. The germline V gene encodes CDR1 MNHEY and CDR2 SMNVEV (reference sequence). V was clipped by 8 bases and J by 1 base, with 5 bases between them. The DNA of the CDR3 is TGTGCCAGCGCAGTGAACACCGGGGAGCTGTTTTTT. Translated: CASAVNTGELFF.

This clone was seen only a few times. The chain links TRBV5-4 to TRBJ2-1; 8 nucleotides match TRBD2. The V gene's germline CDR1 is SGHNT and CDR2 YYREEE (reference sequence). V trimming: 3 bases; J trimming: 9 bases; junction bases outside the gene matches: 11. This CDR3 contains 15 residues. The CDR3 region has the DNA TGTGCCAGCAGCTCAGGCGCTAGCGGGTGGAGTGAGCAGTTCTTC. It codes for CASSSGASGWSEQFF.

The V and J genes are TRBV5-4 and TRBJ2-5, with 11 bases aligning to TRBD1. With V trimmed by 4 bases and J by 4 bases, 12 bases remained unmatched. The CDR3 consists of 17 residues. Germline V gene sequence: CDR1 SGHNT, CDR2 YYREEE (reference sequence). DNA of the CDR3: TGTGCCAGCAGCAAAAAACGGACAGGGGGCTCATCAGAGACCCAGTACTTC. Amino acid sequence: CASSKKRTGGSSETQYF. Using reference TRBV5-4 and TRBJ2-5 for the parts outside the CDR3, the full variable domain is ETGVTQSPTHLIKTRGQQVTLRCSSQSGHNTVSWYQQALGQGPQFIFQYYREEENGRGNFPPRFSGLQFPNYSSELNVNALELDDSALYLCASSKKRTGGSSETQYFGPGTRLLVL.

This chain uses TRBV27 with TRBJ2-3; TRBD2 might be the D (5 bases). This CDR3 is built from 15 residues. Trimming stripped 2 bases from V and 0 bases from J, with 9 bases between. CDR1 and CDR2 (germline): MNHEY, SMNVEV (reference sequence). Written as DNA, the CDR3 is TGTGCCAGCAGTTTACGGACGGGGAGCACAGATACGCAGTATTTT. Its translation is CASSLRTGSTDTQYF.

This chain links TRBV19 with TRBJ2-7; 10 bases are a match to TRBD1. V gave up 5 bases and J gave up 2 bases; unmatched junction bases: 9. The germline CDR1 and CDR2 sequences are LNHDA and SQIVND (reference sequence). This CDR3 is 16 amino acids long. The CDR3 spells CASSPPPGTGAYEQYF. CDR3 in DNA: TGTGCCAGTAGTCCTCCTCCCGGGACAGGGGCCTACGAGCAGTACTTC.

V is TRBV7-3 and J is TRBJ1-1, with TRBD1 matching 8 bases. Trimming cost V 3 bases and J 2 bases; bases outside gene matches: 2. This CDR3 is 14 amino acids long. Germline V gives CDR1 SGHTA, CDR2 FQGTGA. CDR3 protein: CASSLGTGNTEAFF. CDR3 coding DNA: TGTGCCAGCAGCTTGGGGACAGGAAACACTGAAGCTTTCTTT. The full variable domain, completed using reference TRBV7-3 and TRBJ1-1, is GAGVSQTPSNKVTEKGKYVELRCDPISGHTALYWYRQSLGQGPEFLIYFQGTGAADDSGLPNDRFFAVRPEGSVSTLKIQRTERGDSAVYLCASSLGTGNTEAFFGQGTRLTVV.

The rearrangement links TRBV2 to TRBJ2-5; 9 positions agree with TRBD2. Trimming cost V 5 bases and J 0 bases; bases outside gene matches: 4. CDR1 is SNHLY, CDR2 FYNNEI, per germline. The CDR3 contains 15 residues. The CDR3 DNA reads TGTGCCAGCAGTCTGACTAGCGGACACCAAGAGACCCAGTACTTC. Protein product: CASSLTSGHQETQYF.

This clone was observed a single time. V is TRBV15 and J is TRBJ2-2; 9 bases fit TRBD1. Germline values: CDR1 LNHNV, CDR2 YYDKDF (reference sequence). The trim removed 6 bases at V and 4 bases at J, leaving 6 bases unmatched. The CDR3 extends over 15 amino acids. CDR3 nucleotides: TGTGCCACCAGGCCACCGGGACAGGGCACCGGGGAGCTGTTTTTT. Its protein is CATRPPGQGTGELFF.

The J gene is TRBJ2-3, the V gene TRBV29-1; a weak D match, TRBD1 (6 bases). CDR1 and CDR2 from the germline V gene are SQVTM and ANQGSEA. Trimming removed 5 bases at V and 3 bases at J, with 12 bases between. The CDR3 spans 13 residues. CDR3 in DNA: TGCAGCGTTATACAGGGCCTGACAGATACGCAGTATTTT. This gives the protein CSVIQGLTDTQYF.

For the CDR3, the DNA is TGCAGCGCCTCCCAGTCCGGGACAGGCTGGTACGAGCAGTACTTC. Encoded protein: CSASQSGTGWYEQYF. The genes are TRBV29-1 and TRBJ2-7; 8 bases are a match to TRBD1. Trimming took 7 bases from V and 4 from J; bases not matched to a gene: 15. Germline CDR1 and CDR2: SQVTM and ANQGSEA. The CDR3 spans 15 residues.

This clone has only one observation. The chain employs TRBV10-1 and TRBJ2-5; TRBD1 matches 7 bases. Per germline, CDR1 WNHNN and CDR2 SYGVQD (reference sequence). Losses at the gene ends were 0 bases for V and 2 bases for J; bases not matched to a gene: 6. This CDR3 has 16 amino acids. CDR3 protein: CASSESKPGQQETQYF. CDR3 nucleotide sequence: TGCGCCAGCAGTGAGTCGAAGCCGGGACAGCAAGAGACCCAGTACTTC.